A selection of T cell receptor beta chains follows, all from one sample in a study of early T cells in non-severe SARS-CoV-2 infection. TCRdb processed the 5' RACE reads anew with MiXCR; each CDR3 protein has one entry. The sample records approximately 100,000 distinct CDR3 sequences, about 15% being singletons. The sequencing sample was made of whole blood. The source of these receptors is an adult who was a healthcare worker with PCR-confirmed SARS-CoV-2 infection or an uninfected control (not recorded which). Each CDR3 is given with its conserved first and last residue. A D gene is named only where the DNA matches it firmly. Size is omitted from some rows. Given values are once, few, many or a class for expanded clones.

d_call j_call clone_size v_call cdr3_aa cdr3_nt
NA TRBJ2-3 NA TRBV11-2 CASSLGSGASRDTQYF TGTGCCAGCAGCTTAGGGTCAGGGGCGTCCAGGGATACGCAGTATTTT
NA TRBJ2-1 NA TRBV7-2 CASSLAGRYNEQFF TGTGCCAGCAGCTTAGCGGGCAGATACAATGAGCAGTTCTTC
NA TRBJ1-1 NA TRBV30 CAWSNTNTEAFF TGTGCCTGGAGCAACACAAACACTGAAGCTTTCTTT
NA TRBJ2-3 few TRBV7-9 CASSLGAQVTDTQYF TGTGCCAGCAGCTTAGGGGCACAAGTCACAGATACGCAGTATTTT
NA TRBJ2-2 NA TRBV6-5 CASSYSGGELFF TGTGCCAGCAGTTACTCGGGGGGGGAGCTGTTTTTT
TRBD2 TRBJ2-1 few TRBV28 CASSLYVAGGNEQFF TGTGCCAGCAGTTTATATGTGGCGGGAGGAAATGAGCAGTTCTTC
NA TRBJ2-3 NA TRBV29-1 CSVPGGSTDTQYF TGCAGCGTCCCTGGAGGGAGCACAGATACGCAGTATTTT
NA TRBJ1-1 NA TRBV6-6 CASSYQGMNTEAFF TGTGCCAGCAGTTACCAGGGGATGAACACTGAAGCTTTCTTT
NA TRBJ2-7 NA TRBV7-9 CASSPAPSWDVSSYEQYF TGTGCCAGCAGCCCTGCTCCGTCCTGGGACGTCTCGTCTTACGAGCAGTACTTC
NA TRBJ1-3 few TRBV30 CACSRTVDGNTIYF TGTGCCTGTTCCCGGACAGTCGATGGAAACACCATATATTTT
TRBD1 TRBJ1-6 few TRBV6-2/TRBV6-3 CASSYGGQAHSPLHF TGTGCCAGCAGTTACGGCGGACAGGCCCATTCACCCCTCCACTTT
TRBD1 TRBJ2-7 few TRBV27 CASSRQWDRGLTQQYF TGTGCCAGCAGTCGTCAATGGGACAGGGGGCTCACCCAGCAGTACTTC
NA TRBJ2-7 NA TRBV5-1 CASSREGERYEQYF TGCGCCAGCAGCCGCGAGGGGGAGAGGTACGAGCAGTACTTC
TRBD1 TRBJ1-2 many TRBV20-1 CSARLTADRPGYTF TGCAGTGCTAGACTAACCGCGGACAGGCCTGGCTACACCTTC
NA TRBJ2-3 few TRBV18 CASSQGGAGDTQYF TGTGCCAGCTCACAGGGCGGGGCCGGAGATACGCAGTATTTT
TRBD1 TRBJ2-1 few TRBV6-1 CASRSGTGDEQFF TGTGCCAGCAGGAGCGGGACAGGGGATGAGCAGTTCTTC
NA TRBJ1-2 NA TRBV21-1 CASSKVRTGRYGYTF TGTGCCAGCAGCAAAGTTAGGACAGGGCGGTATGGCTACACCTTC
TRBD2 TRBJ2-1 many TRBV29-1 CSVAASGNEQFF TGCAGCGTTGCGGCTAGCGGGAATGAGCAGTTCTTC
NA TRBJ2-1 NA TRBV4-3 CASSRGDLGSYNEQFF TGCGCCAGCAGCCGAGGGGACCTAGGCTCCTACAATGAGCAGTTCTTC
NA TRBJ2-1 many TRBV19 CASSTPSPALGHEQFF TGTGCCAGTAGTACCCCAAGTCCGGCATTGGGCCATGAGCAGTTCTTC
NA TRBJ1-1 few TRBV29-1 CSVAWGVHTEAFF TGCAGCGTGGCCTGGGGAGTGCACACTGAAGCTTTCTTT
TRBD1 TRBJ2-7 NA TRBV7-9 CASSFSGDRGGEQYF TGTGCCAGCAGCTTCTCTGGGGACAGGGGTGGCGAGCAGTACTTC
NA TRBJ2-5 NA TRBV20-1 CSALKHEDGTQYF TGCAGTGCCCTAAAGCACGAGGACGGGACCCAGTACTTC
NA TRBJ2-7 NA TRBV7-9 CASSPERSGSMGEQYF TGTGCCAGCAGCCCTGAAAGAAGCGGGTCTATGGGCGAGCAGTACTTC
NA TRBJ2-1 NA TRBV3-1 CASSQEDDEQFF TGTGCCAGCAGCCAAGAGGACGATGAGCAGTTCTTC
NA TRBJ2-7 few TRBV6-5 CASSYSMGLELYF TGTGCCAGCAGTTACTCGATGGGCCTAGAACTGTACTTC
TRBD1 TRBJ1-5 NA TRBV6-1 CASSEFRGDQPQHF TGTGCCAGCAGTGAGTTCAGGGGGGATCAGCCCCAGCATTTT
TRBD2 TRBJ2-3 few TRBV11-2 CASSYRLAGGRGTVDTQYF TGTGCCAGCAGCTACCGGCTAGCGGGGGGACGGGGAACGGTGGATACGCAGTATTTT
NA TRBJ2-2 NA TRBV30 CAWMAPGPNTGELFF TGTGCCTGGATGGCCCCGGGGCCGAACACCGGGGAGCTGTTTTTT
TRBD1 TRBJ1-1 many TRBV5-1 CASSRGTGGITEAFF TGCGCCAGCAGCCGCGGGACAGGGGGCATCACTGAAGCTTTCTTT
TRBD1 TRBJ1-2 few TRBV18 CASSPGTGRFDGYTF TGTGCCAGCTCCCCCGGGACAGGTCGATTTGATGGCTACACCTTC
NA TRBJ1-6 NA TRBV7-2 CASSLAGGGSPLHF TGTGCCAGCAGCTTAGCTGGGGGTGGTTCACCCCTCCACTTT
NA TRBJ1-2 NA TRBV10-3 CAISESAGPRGYTF TGTGCCATCAGTGAGTCAGCAGGGCCGAGGGGCTACACCTTC
NA TRBJ2-3 NA TRBV27 CASSPLTYGSSTDTQYF TGTGCCAGCAGTCCCTTAACTTACGGATCTAGCACAGATACGCAGTATTTT
TRBD1 TRBJ2-1 few TRBV18 CASSAQGGAYNEQFF TGTGCCAGCTCAGCACAGGGGGGCGCCTACAATGAGCAGTTCTTC